This T cell receptor (beta chain) derives from a study of T cell changes during pregnancy in multiple sclerosis. Germline CDR1 is SQVTM and CDR2 is ANQGSEA. The CDR3 spans 13 residues. V shed 3 bases, J shed 6 bases, and the junction held 6 bases outside the gene matches. The data were produced by immunoSEQ multiplex PCR, yet TCRdb's version contains in-frame clones alone and is incomplete. Of about 73,000 clones listed, about 90% are singletons. The rearrangement joins TRBV29-1 to TRBJ1-2, with 8 bases lining up with TRBD1. The receptor was isolated from a female donor in good health, enrolled as a control in a pregnancy study. This material consisted of peripheral blood, taken after pregnancy. DNA of the CDR3: TGCAGCGTTGAGGACAGGGACTCCCATGGCTACACCTTC. It translates to CSVEDRDSHGYTF.